This section outlines one T cell receptor (beta chain) sequence together with its context. The length of the CDR3 is 15 residues. Trimming cost V 4 bases and J 8 bases; bases outside gene matches: 8. This table comes from immunoSEQ multiplex PCR, and its TCRdb copy is limited to in-frame clones, with some not included. The sample has tens of thousands of clones; roughly 93% are singletons. These data are taken from a study of T cell changes during pregnancy in multiple sclerosis. This specimen was peripheral blood, taken in the second trimester of pregnancy. The origin of this receptor is a female donor with multiple sclerosis, enrolled in a pregnancy study. The chain uses TRBV23-1 and TRBJ1-4, with 9 nucleotides matching TRBD1. TRBV23-1 is an ORF, and what it does is uncertain. Here the CDR3 DNA reads TGCGCCAGCAGTCCCCCGGGGACAGGGAACGAAAAACTGTTTTTT. Translation gives CASSPPGTGNEKLFF.